This is a list of T cell receptor beta chains from one sample in a study of identical twins. TCRdb analysed the 5' RACE reads with MiXCR anew, one entry per CDR3 protein. The repertoire holds 1.5 million to 2 million distinct CDR3 sequences, with around 33% as singletons. Sequences were obtained from cord blood. These receptors all come from a newborn girl in good health. Each CDR3 is given with its conserved first and last residue. A clone size is listed for some rows: how often the clone was seen (once, few, many), or a class if it is expanded.

cdr3_length,v_call,j_call,clone_size,cdr3_aa
14,TRBV20-1,TRBJ1-6,-,CSATLTRNNSPLHF
14,TRBV21-1,TRBJ1-1,few,CASSKVDRETEAFF
13,TRBV6-1,TRBJ1-2,-,CASTQEGVYGYTF
14,TRBV29-1,TRBJ2-7,few,CSGSSGTRGYEQYF
13,TRBV4-2,TRBJ2-7,few,CASSPGPFYEQYF
15,TRBV3-1,TRBJ1-5,-,CASSQGGAVAQPQHF
14,TRBV12-3/TRBV12-4,TRBJ1-2,few,CASSSDGTNYGYTF
15,TRBV24-1,TRBJ2-5,few,CATSDFSGRGETQYF
13,TRBV18,TRBJ1-1,-,CASSPQGHTEAFF
16,TRBV5-1,TRBJ1-6,-,CASSLVGGLGHSPLHF
14,TRBV14,TRBJ2-1,few,CASSQIWDPPEQFF
14,TRBV28,TRBJ2-1,-,CASRPRTSYNEQFF
18,TRBV3-1,TRBJ2-5,-,CASSQDLLSDPGGETQYF
14,TRBV3-1,TRBJ1-1,few,CASSQGVMNTEAFF
14,TRBV20-1,TRBJ2-1,few,CSAPRGGALNEQFF
15,TRBV28,TRBJ2-2,once,CAGSLYREGTGELFF
15,TRBV20-1,TRBJ1-6,few,CSARDPGREHSPLHF
14,TRBV10-3,TRBJ2-5,-,CATALGQTQETQYF
12,TRBV10-3,TRBJ2-1,few,CAMGLSYNEQFF
14,TRBV20-1,TRBJ2-7,-,CSASYEIVSYEQYF
18,TRBV4-2,TRBJ2-7,-,CASSRATLAEQMSGGTYF
14,TRBV14,TRBJ2-5,-,CASSQGGPYGTQYF
11,TRBV29-1,TRBJ2-7,-,CSVEGQYEQYF
13,TRBV3-1,TRBJ2-7,-,CASSQRRVGEQYF
17,TRBV20-1,TRBJ2-4,-,CSASRTGGTVSKNIQYF
15,TRBV4-1,TRBJ2-3,-,CASSQPAGGTDTQYF
11,TRBV3-1,TRBJ2-1,few,CASSQRVEQFF
17,TRBV21-1,TRBJ2-3,-,CAGSKAFWGGITDTQYF
15,TRBV4-2,TRBJ1-5,-,CASSQDKAANQPQHF
15,TRBV19,TRBJ2-7,-,CASSMASGSSYEQYF
12,TRBV20-1,TRBJ2-3,-,CSASRETDTQYF
17,TRBV6-5,TRBJ1-1,-,CASSYRGTGGPNTEAFF
15,TRBV3-1,TRBJ1-1,-,CASSQRQGSNTEAFF
17,TRBV5-1,TRBJ2-3,few,CASSLEFGLAGLDTQYF
15,TRBV7-2,TRBJ2-1,few,CASSLDVVVTNEQFF
13,TRBV6-2/TRBV6-3,TRBJ2-2,once,CAIGLFRTGELFF
16,TRBV10-3,TRBJ1-2,-,CAIRVRTAGHYYGYTF
15,TRBV20-1,TRBJ2-1,few,CSARDNPSSYNEQFF
15,TRBV3-1,TRBJ2-7,-,CASSPTSGATYEQYF
13,TRBV28,TRBJ2-7,-,CASRRGHPYEQYF
14,TRBV6-2/TRBV6-3,TRBJ1-1,many,CASSYLQGNTEAFF
14,TRBV12-3/TRBV12-4,-,-,CASTFSAGGYEQYF
14,TRBV24-1,-,-,CATTDGFTSYEQYF
14,TRBV10-3,-,-,CAIGETGIVYEQYF
16,TRBV4-1,TRBJ2-2,few,CASSQERALGEWELFF
13,TRBV24-1,TRBJ2-7,-,CATGFWASYEQYF
15,TRBV2,TRBJ1-5,-,CASSEAGQGSQPQHF
15,TRBV7-2,-,-,CASSSVSGGPYEQYF